The next 18 T cell receptor beta chains were all read from a single sample in a study of cytomegalovirus exposure and HLA in healthy donors. PCR primers comprised 60 Vbeta and 13 Jbeta primers. Generated by immunoSEQ multiplex PCR, the TCRdb table keeps only in-frame clones and is missing some. The sample consists of approximately 150,000 clones, about 76% of them appearing once. The sequencing input was PBMCs. These receptors came from a woman aged 18-30 years in good health and CMV-seropositive.

The gene calls are TRBV4-1 and TRBJ2-3; 7 bases are a match to TRBD1. Germline loops: CDR1 MGHRA, CDR2 YSYEKL. The V and J ends lost 4 bases and 0 bases, in that order; junction bases with no gene match: 13. CDR3 size: 18 residues. As DNA, the CDR3 is TGCGCCAGCAGCCGCACCAGCGATCGGACAGGAAGCACAGATACGCAGTATTTT. It codes for CASSRTSDRTGSTDTQYF.

This clone was counted only a few times. V and J are TRBV6-1 and TRBJ2-7, with D perhaps TRBD1 (7 bases). Germline V gene lookup returns CDR1 MNHNS and CDR2 SASEGT. The V end lost 6 bases, the J end lost 2 bases, and 17 bases lay between the germline ends. This CDR3 spans 15 amino acids. The CDR3 nucleotides read TGTGCCAGCAGGGAGAACAGGGGAGGAACCTACGAGCAGTACTTC. Protein product: CASRENRGGTYEQYF.

V is TRBV9 and J is TRBJ1-4; 10 positions match TRBD1. J was trimmed by 6 bases and V by 3 bases; bases with no gene match: 8. CDR3 length: 16 amino acids. CDR1 and CDR2 from the germline V gene are SGDLS and YYNGEE. The CDR3 loop is CASSARGDRGYEKLFF. The DNA for the CDR3 is TGTGCCAGCAGCGCCCGAGGGGACAGGGGCTATGAAAAACTGTTTTTT.

This clone appeared a single time. The chain carries TRBV30 and TRBJ1-4; 7 nucleotides agree with TRBD1. V shed 0 bases and J 8 bases; nucleotides not matched to a gene: 0. Germline values: CDR1 GTSNPN, CDR2 SVGIG (reference sequence). The CDR3 consists of 12 residues. CDR3 nucleotide sequence: TGTGCCTGGAGTGTACAGGGGGAAAAACTGTTTTTT. Encoded protein: CAWSVQGEKLFF.

This chain joins TRBV5-8 and TRBJ1-2; D is undetermined. The CDR3 sequence is 12 residues long. Trimming cost V 1 base and J 3 bases, with 4 bases left between them. Germline CDR1 is SGHTS and CDR2 is YDEGEE. The chain's CDR3 is CASSLRYYGYTF. In DNA, the CDR3 is TGTGCCAGCAGCTTGCGTTACTATGGCTACACCTTC.

A note on this clone: The junction differs from germline at one of its ends, possibly a read error. The chain couples TRBV18 to TRBJ1-1; TRBD1 matches at 10 bases. Germline loops: CDR1 KGHSH, CDR2 LQKENI. This CDR3 spans 14 amino acids. CDR3 protein: CASSPDRGNTDAFF. CDR3 bases: TGTGCCAGCTCCCCGGACAGGGGGAACACTGACGCTTTCTTT.

Note on this clone: Germline is not matched at one junction end, which may reflect a read error. The chain is built from TRBV7-7 and TRBJ2-5; 7 bases are shared with TRBD2. This CDR3 region has 14 residues. CDR1 is SSHAT and CDR2 is FNYEAQ in the germline V gene (reference sequence). The CDR3 DNA follows: TGTGCTAGCAGCTTACGGCTAGCGGAAGAGACCCAGTACTTC. The encoded protein is CASSLRLAEETQYF.

This clone was counted a few times. The V and J genes are TRBV7-3 and TRBJ2-3; perhaps TRBD2 as D (7 bases). V gave up 6 bases and J gave up 2 bases, with 15 bases separating them. This CDR3 comprises 15 residues. The V gene's germline CDR1 is SGHTA and CDR2 FQGTGA. The CDR3 here is CASSRGGSFTDTQYF. The CDR3 DNA is TGTGCCAGCAGTCGCGGGGGCTCCTTCACAGATACGCAGTATTTT. The variable domain in full, with the rest retrieved from reference TRBV7-3 and TRBJ2-3, is GAGVSQTPSNKVTEKGKYVELRCDPISGHTALYWYRQSLGQGPEFLIYFQGTGAADDSGLPNDRFFAVRPEGSVSTLKIQRTERGDSAVYLCASSRGGSFTDTQYFGPGTRLTVL.

This rearrangement joins TRBV7-2 to TRBJ1-2; 7 nucleotides agree with TRBD1. Germline assignment: CDR1 SGHTA and CDR2 FQGNSA. The CDR3 has 15 residues. The V segment lost 1 base and the J segment 7 bases; nucleotides outside the gene matches: 9. The DNA for the CDR3 is TGTGCCAGCAGCTTAGGGGGTCACAGGGGCCTTGGCTACACCTTC. The encoded protein is CASSLGGHRGLGYTF.

This clone was picked up a small number of times. The J gene is TRBJ2-3, the V gene TRBV19; tentative D call: TRBD1 (6 bases). The ends were cut back, 10 bases at V and 3 bases at J, with 17 bases in the middle. The germline V gene encodes CDR1 LNHDA and CDR2 SQIVND (reference sequence). This CDR3 has 14 amino acids. For the CDR3, the DNA is TGTGCCACCTCTCGACAGGACGGGACAGATACGCAGTATTTT. Its translation: CATSRQDGTDTQYF.

The V gene is TRBV5-4, the J gene TRBJ1-1; D possibly corresponds to TRBD1 (6 bases). The V end lost 3 bases, the J end lost 4 bases, and 7 bases lay between the germline ends. Germline CDR1 reads SGHNT; CDR2 reads YYREEE (reference sequence). The CDR3 totals 12 residues. This chain's CDR3 is CASSSQGTEAFF. The DNA for the CDR3 is TGTGCCAGCAGCTCACAGGGCACTGAAGCTTTCTTT.

This clone was seen only a few times. The V and J genes are TRBV29-1 and TRBJ1-1; TRBD1 matches 11 bases. The CDR3 has 16 residues. V shed 3 bases, J shed 7 bases, and the junction held 13 bases outside the gene matches. The V gene's germline CDR1 is SQVTM and CDR2 ANQGSEA. The CDR3 is CSVDPLDRGLRCEAFF. CDR3 in DNA: TGCAGCGTTGATCCCTTGGACAGGGGGCTTCGTTGTGAAGCTTTCTTT.

V usage is TRBV19 and J usage is TRBJ2-7; 11 bases are a match to TRBD2. Looked up from germline, CDR1 is LNHDA and CDR2 is SQIVND (reference sequence). After removal of 3 bases from V and 2 bases from J, the junction contained 12 bases not matched to a gene. This CDR3 region has 18 residues. The CDR3: CASSMRTSGLNRPYEQYF. The CDR3 DNA sequence: TGTGCCAGTAGTATGCGGACTAGCGGGCTAAACCGCCCCTACGAGCAGTACTTC.

Notes on this clone: One end of the junction is discordant with germline, which a read error may explain. V is TRBV28 and J is TRBJ1-6; possible D gene TRBD1, 5 bases. Germline lookup yields CDR1 MDHEN and CDR2 SYDVKM. The CDR3 runs 15 residues. CDR3 amino acids: CAGRPQQVPDSPLHF. The CDR3 coding sequence is TGTGCCGGCAGGCCACAACAGGTACCGGATTCACCCCTCCACTTT.

The chain has TRBV29-1 and TRBJ2-2; 14 bases align to TRBD2. Trimming at V came to 2 bases and at J to 4 bases, leaving 6 bases not matched to a gene. CDR1 is SQVTM and CDR2 is ANQGSEA in the germline V gene. The CDR3 loop spans 17 amino acids. The CDR3 reads CSVEKWGTSGGTGELFF. In DNA form, the CDR3 reads TGCAGCGTTGAAAAATGGGGGACTAGCGGGGGCACCGGGGAGCTGTTTTTT.

The chain carries TRBV7-6 and TRBJ2-2; TRBD2 agrees at 10 bases. CDR1 and CDR2 from the germline V gene are SGHVS and FNYEAQ. This CDR3 is built from 16 residues. The V gene end was trimmed by 1 base and the J gene end by 4 bases; junction bases not matched to a gene: 3. In nucleotides, the CDR3 is TGTGCCAGCAGCTTAGGGTCTAGCGGGGGCACCGGGGAGCTGTTTTTT. This translates into CASSLGSSGGTGELFF.

On this clone itself: The identical CDR3 is also encoded by other nucleotide sequences in the sample. CDR3 loop: CATSHRTGAYGYTF. The CDR3 nucleotides read TGTGCCACCAGCCATAGGACAGGGGCATATGGCTACACCTTC. This chain joins TRBV15 and TRBJ1-2, with 9 bases matching TRBD1. The CDR3 extends over 14 amino acids. Germline CDR1 LNHNV, CDR2 YYDKDF (reference sequence). V trimming: 5 bases; J trimming: 5 bases; junction bases outside the gene matches: 6. Full variable domain (rest looked up from reference TRBV15 and TRBJ1-2): DAMVIQNPRYQVTQFGKPVTLSCSQTLNHNVMYWYQQKSSQAPKLLFHYYDKDFNNEADTPDNFQSRRPNTSFCFLDIRSPGLGDTAMYLCATSHRTGAYGYTFGSGTRLTVV.

The genes are TRBV11-2 and TRBJ2-5; TRBD2 matches at 10 bases. V gave up 5 bases and J gave up 5 bases; unmatched junction bases: 14. The CDR3 sequence is 17 residues long. Germline values: CDR1 SGHAT, CDR2 FQNNGV. CDR3 residues: CASSDPFLAGGQETQYF. CDR3 coding DNA: TGTGCCAGCAGCGATCCTTTCTTAGCGGGGGGCCAGGAGACCCAGTACTTC.